The source of this T cell receptor beta chain is a study of beta chain features in type 1 diabetes. Study observations and caveats: PCR could preferentially amplify shorter templates, alike in patients and controls. Moderate but significant shortening of TCRB CDR3s was recorded in all four CD4+ subsets from Type 1 diabetes patients.

Blood was drawn once from each donor into heparinised tubes. The draws averaged about 110 mL. Via CD45RO/CCR7/CD25/CD127/CD95/CD27, cells of the CD4+ naive, central memory, regulatory and stem cell-like memory subsets were sorted. The CDR3 contains 14 residues. Germline V lookup: CDR1 SGHRS, CDR2 YFSETQ. Trimming left V 0 bases short and J 17 bases short, with 20 bases between. Comment on this clone: As yet, its antigen is unknown.

Reverse transcribing all isolated RNA meant expressed TCRB transcripts were sequenced. Libraries were prepared by immunoSEQ multiplex PCR; TCRdb keeps only in-frame clonotypes and omits some of them. The sample gives around 120,000 clones, around a sixth of which show up once; about 2.4% is in the top ten. The chain employs TRBV5-1 and TRBJ1-4, with a possible D match to TRBD1 (6 bases). The sequencing input was central memory CD4+ T cells from blood. The receptor's source is a man aged 18 to 29 with type 1 diabetes. The CDR3 loop is CASSLERPGTPIFF. In nucleotides, the CDR3 is TGCGCCAGCAGCTTGGAGAGACCCGGGACACCGATCTTTTTT. Drawing the rest from reference TRBV5-1 and TRBJ1-4, the complete variable domain is KAGVTQTPRYLIKTRGQQVTLSCSPISGHRSVSWYQQTPGQGLQFLFEYFSETQRNKGNFPGRFSGRQFSNSRSEMNVSTLELGDSALYLCASSLERPGTPIFFGSGTQLSVL.